This TCR beta chain was recorded in a study of shared clonotypes between healthy human individuals. Across the study: Researchers drew samples from two women and three men aged 18 to 49. Study-level findings and limits: Shared clonotypes: about 5% naive CD4, around 3.5% naive CD8, around 2.4% memory CD4, around 0.4% memory CD8.

Remarks on this clone: Its matching antigen is unknown.

In the sorted-subset replicate PCRs, 200 ng DNA, some 30,000 T cell genomes, was used. Original analysis: Filtering differed since immunoSEQ provided only junctions, with no quality scores. The assay was immunoSEQ multiplex PCR, and TCRdb's table has in-frame clones only and misses some. The V and J calls and the clone size are those of that table, but D and trimming were determined from the DNA. The sample has approximately 600,000 clones; approximately 95% are singletons. Germline loops: CDR1 LNHDA, CDR2 SQIVND (reference sequence). The CDR3 is 14 residues long. V lost 7 bases, J lost 6 bases, and 16 bases lay in between. Naive CD8 isolation took CD45RO-negative cells positively selected for CCR7 and excluded terminally differentiated effector memory CD45RA+ cells.

The origin of this receptor is a woman in her 30s in good health. The sequencing input was naive CD8+ T cells sorted from blood. V gene TRBV19 combines with J gene TRBJ2-1; possibly TRBD2 for D (6 bases). This CDR3 reads CASTLAYGFNEQFF. CDR3 sequence (DNA): TGTGCCAGTACCCTAGCGTACGGTTTCAATGAGCAGTTCTTC.